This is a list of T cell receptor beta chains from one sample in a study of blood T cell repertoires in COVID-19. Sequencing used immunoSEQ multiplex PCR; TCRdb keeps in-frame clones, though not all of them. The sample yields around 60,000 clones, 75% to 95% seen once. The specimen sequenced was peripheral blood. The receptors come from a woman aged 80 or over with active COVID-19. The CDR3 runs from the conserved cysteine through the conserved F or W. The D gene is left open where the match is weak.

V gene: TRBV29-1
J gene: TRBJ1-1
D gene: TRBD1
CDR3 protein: CSAGQGMNTEAFF
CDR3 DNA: TGCAGCGCTGGACAGGGAATGAACACTGAAGCTTTCTTT

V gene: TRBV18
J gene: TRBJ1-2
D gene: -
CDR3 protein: CASSPDSSPNYGYTF
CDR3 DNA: TGTGCCAGCTCACCTGACAGTTCTCCTAACTATGGCTACACCTTC

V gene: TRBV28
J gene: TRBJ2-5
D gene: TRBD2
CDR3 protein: CASSRGGRETQYF
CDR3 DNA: TGTGCCAGCAGTCGGGGGGGCCGGGAGACCCAGTACTTC

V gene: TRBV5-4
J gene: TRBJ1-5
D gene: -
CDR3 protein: CASSLGGGTQHF
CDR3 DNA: TGTGCCAGCAGCTTGGGTGGGGGGACCCAGCATTTT

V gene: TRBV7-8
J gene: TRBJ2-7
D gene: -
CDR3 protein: CASSTRDAYEQYF
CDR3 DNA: TGTGCCAGCAGCACGCGGGACGCGTATGAGCAGTACTTC

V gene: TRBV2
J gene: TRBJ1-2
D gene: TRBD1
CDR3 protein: CASSAEGAGYGYTF
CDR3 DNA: TGTGCCAGCAGTGCGGAGGGGGCAGGCTATGGCTACACCTTC

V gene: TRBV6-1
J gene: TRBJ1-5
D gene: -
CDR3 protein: CASSEAAQGYNQPQHF
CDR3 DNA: TGTGCCAGCAGTGAAGCGGCACAGGGATACAATCAGCCCCAGCATTTT

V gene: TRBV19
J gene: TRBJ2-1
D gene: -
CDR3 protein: CASSITGYNEQFF
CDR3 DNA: TGTGCCAGTAGTATCACGGGTTACAATGAGCAGTTCTTC

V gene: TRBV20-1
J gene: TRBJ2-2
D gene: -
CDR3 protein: CSASGWGVSGELFF
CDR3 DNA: TGCAGTGCTAGTGGGTGGGGGGTGTCCGGGGAGCTGTTTTTT

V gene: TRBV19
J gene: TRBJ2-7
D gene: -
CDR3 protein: CASSIFGSSYEQYF
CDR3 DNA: TGTGCCAGTAGTATTTTCGGGTCTTCCTACGAGCAGTACTTC

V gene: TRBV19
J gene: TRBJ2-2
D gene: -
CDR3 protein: CASCQGLTGELFF
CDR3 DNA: TGTGCCAGTTGTCAGGGTCTGACCGGGGAGCTGTTTTTT

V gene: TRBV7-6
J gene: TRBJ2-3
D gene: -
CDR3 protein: CASLSSGVADTQYF
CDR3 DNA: TGTGCCAGCCTTTCTTCTGGAGTCGCAGATACGCAGTATTTT

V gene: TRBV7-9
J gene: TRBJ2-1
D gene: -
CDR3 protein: CASSLSGTGEQFF
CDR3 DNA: TGTGCCAGCAGCTTAAGCGGTACGGGTGAGCAGTTCTTC

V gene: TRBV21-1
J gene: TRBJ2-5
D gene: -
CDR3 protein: CASSKSGRAGETQYF
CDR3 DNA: TGTGCCAGCAGCAAGAGCGGGAGGGCCGGGGAGACCCAGTACTTC